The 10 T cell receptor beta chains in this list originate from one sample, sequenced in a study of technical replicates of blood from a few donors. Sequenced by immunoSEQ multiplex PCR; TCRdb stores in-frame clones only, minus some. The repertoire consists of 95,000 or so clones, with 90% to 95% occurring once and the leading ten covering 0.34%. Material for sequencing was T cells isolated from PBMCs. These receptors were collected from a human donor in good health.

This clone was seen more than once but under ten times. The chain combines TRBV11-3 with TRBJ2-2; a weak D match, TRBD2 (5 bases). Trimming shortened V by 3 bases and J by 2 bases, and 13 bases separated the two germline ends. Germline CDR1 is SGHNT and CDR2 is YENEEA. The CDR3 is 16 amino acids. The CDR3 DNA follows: TGTGCCAGCAGCTTTTGGGGAGAGGGTAACACCGGGGAGCTGTTTTTT. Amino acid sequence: CASSFWGEGNTGELFF. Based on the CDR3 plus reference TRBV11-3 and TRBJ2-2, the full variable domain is EAGVVQSPRYKIIEKKQPVAFWCNPISGHNTLYWYLQNLGQGPELLIRYENEEAVDDSQLPKDRFSAERLKGVDSTLKIQPAELGDSAVYLCASSFWGEGNTGELFFGEGSRLTVL.

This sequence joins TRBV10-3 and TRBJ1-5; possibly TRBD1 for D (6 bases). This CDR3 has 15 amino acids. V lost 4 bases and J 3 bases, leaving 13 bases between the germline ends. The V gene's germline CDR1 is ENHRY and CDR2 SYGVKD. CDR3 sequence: CAISVTGTDNQPQHF. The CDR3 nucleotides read TGTGCCATCAGTGTGACAGGAACGGACAATCAGCCCCAGCATTTT.

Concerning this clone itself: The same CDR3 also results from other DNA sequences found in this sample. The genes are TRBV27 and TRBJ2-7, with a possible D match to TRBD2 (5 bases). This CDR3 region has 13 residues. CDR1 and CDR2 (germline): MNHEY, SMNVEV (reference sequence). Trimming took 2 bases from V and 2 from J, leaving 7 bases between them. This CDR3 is CASSLGRTYEQYF. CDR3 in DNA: TGTGCCAGCAGTTTAGGGAGAACCTACGAGCAGTACTTC.

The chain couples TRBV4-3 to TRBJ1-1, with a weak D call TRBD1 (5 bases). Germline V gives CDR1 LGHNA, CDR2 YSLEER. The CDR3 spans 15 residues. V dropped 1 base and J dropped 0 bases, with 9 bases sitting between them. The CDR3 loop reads CASSQVGAMNTEAFF. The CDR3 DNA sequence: TGCGCCAGCAGCCAAGTAGGGGCTATGAACACTGAAGCTTTCTTT.

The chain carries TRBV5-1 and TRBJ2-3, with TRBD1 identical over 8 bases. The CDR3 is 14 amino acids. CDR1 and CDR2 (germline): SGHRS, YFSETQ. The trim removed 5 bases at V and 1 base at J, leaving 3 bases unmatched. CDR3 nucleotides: TGCGCCAGCAGAACGGGACAGGGCACAGATACGCAGTATTTT. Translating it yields CASRTGQGTDTQYF.

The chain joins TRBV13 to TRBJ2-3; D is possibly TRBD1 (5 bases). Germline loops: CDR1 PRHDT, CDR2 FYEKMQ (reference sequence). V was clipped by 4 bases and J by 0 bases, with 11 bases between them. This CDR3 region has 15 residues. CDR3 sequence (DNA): TGTGCCAGCAGCTCGGACATCACTAGCACAGATACGCAGTATTTT. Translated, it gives CASSSDITSTDTQYF.

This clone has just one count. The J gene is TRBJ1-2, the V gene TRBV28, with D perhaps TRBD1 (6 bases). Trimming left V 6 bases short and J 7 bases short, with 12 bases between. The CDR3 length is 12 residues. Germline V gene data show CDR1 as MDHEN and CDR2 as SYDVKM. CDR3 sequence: CASRGTGSGYTF. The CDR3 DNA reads TGTGCCAGCAGGGGCACAGGGAGTGGCTACACCTTC.

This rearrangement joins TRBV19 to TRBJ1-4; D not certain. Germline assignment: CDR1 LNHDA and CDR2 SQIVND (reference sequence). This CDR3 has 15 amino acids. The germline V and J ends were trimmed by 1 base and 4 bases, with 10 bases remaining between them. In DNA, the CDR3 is TGTGCCAGTAGTATAGGAGGCGGGATTAATGAAAAACTGTTTTTT. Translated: CASSIGGGINEKLFF.

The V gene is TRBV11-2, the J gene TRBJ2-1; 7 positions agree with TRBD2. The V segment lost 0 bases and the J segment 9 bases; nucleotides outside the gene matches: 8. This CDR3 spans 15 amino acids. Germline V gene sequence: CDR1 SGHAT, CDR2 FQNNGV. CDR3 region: CASSLERLAGSEQFF. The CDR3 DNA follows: TGTGCCAGCAGCTTAGAGAGACTAGCTGGAAGTGAGCAGTTCTTC.

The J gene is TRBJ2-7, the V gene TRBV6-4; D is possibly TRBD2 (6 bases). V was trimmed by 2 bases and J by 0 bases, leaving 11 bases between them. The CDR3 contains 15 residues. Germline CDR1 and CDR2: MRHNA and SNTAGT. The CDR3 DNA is TGTGCCAGCAGTGACCGCGGGACCCTCTCCTACGAGCAGTACTTC. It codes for CASSDRGTLSYEQYF.